This T cell receptor beta chain originates from a study of monozygotic twins with inflammatory bowel disease. TCRdb re-called the 5' RACE reads; every CDR3 protein appears as one record, without DNA. The clone table shows 200,000 to 250,000 distinct CDR3 sequences, with the ten largest holding roughly 8%. The CDR3 is 15 amino acids. CDR1 is KGHSH, CDR2 LQKENI, per germline. Sequenced sample: blood. This clonotype originated in a human donor with ulcerative colitis or Crohn's disease, or a healthy co-twin of an affected twin (not recorded which). This sequence joins TRBV18 and TRBJ2-7; TCRdb reports TRBD1, a call that lacks DNA to check it against. The CDR3 sequence: CASSPTGTGGSEQYF.